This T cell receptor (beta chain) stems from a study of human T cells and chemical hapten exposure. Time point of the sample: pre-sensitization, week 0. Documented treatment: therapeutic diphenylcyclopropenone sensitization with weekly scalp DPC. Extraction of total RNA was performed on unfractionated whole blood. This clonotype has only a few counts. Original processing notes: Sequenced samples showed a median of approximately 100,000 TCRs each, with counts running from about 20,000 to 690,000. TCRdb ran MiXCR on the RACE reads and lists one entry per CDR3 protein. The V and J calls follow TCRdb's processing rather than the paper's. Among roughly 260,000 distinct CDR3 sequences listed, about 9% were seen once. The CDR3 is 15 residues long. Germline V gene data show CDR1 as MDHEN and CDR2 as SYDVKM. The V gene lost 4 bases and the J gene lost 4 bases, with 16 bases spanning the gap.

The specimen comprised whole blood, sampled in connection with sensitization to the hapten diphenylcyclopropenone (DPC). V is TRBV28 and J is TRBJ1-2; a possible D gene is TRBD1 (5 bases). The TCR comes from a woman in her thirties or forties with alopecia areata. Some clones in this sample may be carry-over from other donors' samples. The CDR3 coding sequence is TGTGCCAGCAGTTACCGGGACGGAGAAGTCTATGGCTACACCTTC. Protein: CASSYRDGEVYGYTF.